These T cell receptor beta chains were read from a single sample in a study of breast tumors, draining lymph nodes, adjacent tissues. MiXCR, run by TCRdb on the multiplex PCR reads, gives a single entry per CDR3 protein. Of around 300,000 distinct CDR3 sequences listed, more than 30% are singletons. The sample consisted of axillary lymph node tissue. These receptors were collected from a female donor with breast cancer. Some clones in this sample may be carry-over from other donors' samples. Both conserved end residues are trimmed from each CDR3. The order of the fields is V gene, J gene, CDR3 protein.

TRBV11-3	TRBJ2-1	ASTPGGYAQF
TRBV10-3	TRBJ2-1	AIGAGLARMVDTQF
TRBV14	TRBJ2-1	ASSQVGRAGEQS
TRBV10-2	TRBJ2-2	ASRGVGTGGFSGELF
TRBV5-8	TRBJ1-2	ASSSKTPPDRGGGYT
TRBV5-1	TRBJ2-3	ASSHGRRSTDTQY
TRBV15	TRBJ2-2	ATSRDRGSPNTGELF
TRBV5-1	TRBJ1-2	ASSLVGGAKGYT
TRBV19	TRBJ1-5	ASRVRGTNSNQPQH
TRBV12-3/TRBV12-4	TRBJ2-5	ASSPGLAPQETQY
TRBV10-3	TRBJ2-3	AISLGDTQY
TRBV30	TRBJ2-7	AWSEGRALGNEQY
TRBV25-1	TRBJ2-2	ASSLPGTSGNTGELF